The sequence of this T cell receptor (beta chain) was determined in a study of OX40 agonist ivuxolimab in advanced cancers. The study, taken as a whole, reports: Dose levels from 0.1 to 3.0 mg/kg saw CD4+ and CD8+ blood T cells expand clonally by week 6.

This CDR3 is built from 16 residues. The V segment lost 1 base and the J segment 4 bases; nucleotides outside the gene matches: 8. Germline V gene sequence: CDR1 LGHNA, CDR2 YSLEER. Profiling relied on immunoSEQ multiplex PCR, and the TCRdb table lists in-frame clones only, not all of them. The table records about 35,000 clones, about 82% of them present only once. Details on this clone: Its antigen is unidentified.

Sequenced material: CD4+ or CD8+ T cells sorted from blood, taken in a trial of the OX40 agonist ivuxolimab. V and J are TRBV4-3 and TRBJ1-2; 8 bases agree with TRBD1. The clonotype originates from an adult with an advanced solid tumor such as melanoma, head and neck, liver or kidney cancer. In DNA form, the CDR3 reads TGCGCCAGCAGCCAAGGGACACCCACAGGGGGCTATGGCTACACCTTC. Protein: CASSQGTPTGGYGYTF.